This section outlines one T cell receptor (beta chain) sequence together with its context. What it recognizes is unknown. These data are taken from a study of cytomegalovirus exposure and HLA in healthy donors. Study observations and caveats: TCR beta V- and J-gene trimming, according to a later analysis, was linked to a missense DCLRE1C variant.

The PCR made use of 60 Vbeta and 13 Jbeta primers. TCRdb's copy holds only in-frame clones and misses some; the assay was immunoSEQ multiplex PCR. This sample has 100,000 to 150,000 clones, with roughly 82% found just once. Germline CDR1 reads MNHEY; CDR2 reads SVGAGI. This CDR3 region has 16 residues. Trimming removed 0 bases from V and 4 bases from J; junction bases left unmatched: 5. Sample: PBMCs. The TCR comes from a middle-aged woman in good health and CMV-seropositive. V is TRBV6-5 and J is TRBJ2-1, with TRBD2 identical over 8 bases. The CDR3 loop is CASSYSAASGYNEQFF. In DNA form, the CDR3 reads TGTGCCAGCAGTTACTCGGCGGCTAGCGGGTACAATGAGCAGTTCTTC.